A single sample gave rise to the 32 T cell receptor beta chains below, sequenced in a study of cytomegalovirus exposure and HLA in healthy donors. PCR primers comprised 60 Vbeta and 13 Jbeta primers. Libraries were prepared by immunoSEQ multiplex PCR; TCRdb keeps only in-frame clonotypes and omits some of them. The table lists some 150,000 clones, about 76% of them singletons, with 3.5% in the top ten. Source material: PBMCs. The receptors were gathered from a human donor in good health.

The V gene is TRBV13, the J gene TRBJ2-3; a possible D gene is TRBD2 (5 bases). This CDR3 contains 14 residues. Per germline, CDR1 PRHDT and CDR2 FYEKMQ (reference sequence). V was pared by 7 bases and J by 2 bases, with 13 bases between. The CDR3 sequence is CASTGEPNTDTQYF. Here the CDR3 DNA reads TGTGCCAGCACCGGGGAGCCTAACACAGATACGCAGTATTTT.

This clone was recorded a few times. The chain couples TRBV11-2 to TRBJ1-3, with D possibly matching TRBD1 (5 bases). The CDR3 is 15 amino acids. CDR1 is SGHAT, CDR2 FQNNGV, per germline. V gave up 5 bases and J gave up 8 bases, with 19 bases separating them. Here the CDR3 reads CASSMPPQGLDTIYF. CDR3 in DNA: TGTGCCAGCAGCATGCCGCCCCAGGGCTTGGACACCATATATTTT.

This rearrangement joins TRBV19 to TRBJ1-5, with D perhaps matching TRBD1 (5 bases). The CDR3 totals 12 residues. Trimming took 5 bases from V and 7 from J, leaving 9 bases between them. Per germline, CDR1 LNHDA and CDR2 SQIVND (reference sequence). The CDR3 protein is CASSQRGQPQHF. The CDR3 DNA reads as TGTGCCAGTAGTCAAAGGGGCCAGCCCCAGCATTTT.

The chain links TRBV2 to TRBJ2-5; 12 bases line up with TRBD1. V shed 6 bases and J 2 bases; nucleotides not matched to a gene: 13. CDR3 length equals 18 residues. Germline-derived CDR1 and CDR2 are SNHLY and FYNNEI. CDR3 loop: CASREGTGGAGFQETQYF. The CDR3 bases are TGTGCCAGCAGGGAGGGGACAGGGGGCGCAGGTTTTCAAGAGACCCAGTACTTC.

The CDR3 here is CASSPPGGEGGYTF. In DNA, the CDR3 is TGCGCCAGCAGCCCTCCAGGGGGCGAAGGGGGCTACACCTTC. V gene TRBV5-1 combines with J gene TRBJ1-2; TRBD1 aligns across 8 bases. The V segment lost 4 bases and the J segment 8 bases; nucleotides outside the gene matches: 10. Germline values: CDR1 SGHRS, CDR2 YFSETQ. CDR3 length: 14 residues.

The V and J genes are TRBV9 and TRBJ2-3; D not certain. V lost 4 bases to trimming and J lost 6 bases, with 9 bases between them. CDR3 size: 12 residues. CDR1 is SGDLS, CDR2 YYNGEE, per germline. As DNA, the CDR3 is TGTGCCAGCAGCCAATACTTGGATACGCAGTATTTT. Residues: CASSQYLDTQYF.

This chain links TRBV19 with TRBJ2-2, with D possibly TRBD1 on 6 matching bases. Germline V CDR1 and CDR2: LNHDA, SQIVND (reference sequence). The CDR3 has 15 residues. The V end was cut by 4 bases, the J end by 9 bases, with 18 bases between. This CDR3 is CASSNPDRSTRELFF. The DNA for the CDR3 is TGTGCCAGTAGTAACCCGGACAGAAGTACCAGGGAGCTGTTTTTT.

V usage is TRBV18 and J usage is TRBJ1-1; D is possibly TRBD1 (6 bases). CDR3 length: 12 residues. Germline V gene data show CDR1 as KGHSH and CDR2 as LQKENI. V was cut by 2 bases and J by 8 bases, with 9 bases left in between. The DNA for the CDR3 is TGTGCCAGCTCACCAAAGCAGGGGGAAGCTTTCTTT. This translates into CASSPKQGEAFF.

This chain joins TRBV5-1 and TRBJ2-5; 7 nucleotides line up with TRBD2. The DNA end is more similar to TRBJ2-7, so the J call may be wrong. The CDR3 sequence is 15 residues long. Germline V gene sequence: CDR1 SGHRS, CDR2 YFSETQ. DNA for the CDR3: TGCGCCAGCAGCTTGAAACTGGGGGGGGGATACGAGCAGTACTTC. Encoded protein: CASSLKLGGGYEQYF.

A note on this clone: An end of the junction does not agree with germline; a read error may underlie this. The CDR3 DNA sequence: TGTGCCAGCAGCTTATCCCCACACAGGGGCACTAATGAAAAACTGTTTTTT. This encodes CASSLSPHRGTNEKLFF. This rearrangement joins TRBV28 to TRBJ1-4, with 7 bases fitting TRBD1. CDR1 MDHEN and CDR2 SYDVKM come from the germline V gene. The CDR3 contains 17 residues. The complete variable domain, with remaining parts taken from reference TRBV28 and TRBJ1-4, reads DVKVTQSSRYLVKRTGEKVFLECVQDMDHENMFWYRQDPGLGLRLIYFSYDVKMKEKGDIPEGYSVSREKKERFSLILESASTNQTSMYLCASSLSPHRGTNEKLFFGSGTQLSVL.

This sequence joins TRBV9 and TRBJ2-3; TRBD2 agrees at 10 bases. The J segment lost 4 bases and the V segment lost 4 bases, leaving 9 bases of the junction unmatched. This CDR3 has 16 amino acids. CDR1 is SGDLS, CDR2 YYNGEE, per germline. The CDR3 loop reads CASSSLGGTSADTQYF. The CDR3 nucleotides are TGTGCCAGCAGCTCTCTAGGGGGGACTAGCGCAGATACGCAGTATTTT.

V usage is TRBV7-6 and J usage is TRBJ2-1; 8 nucleotides line up with TRBD2. V dropped 5 bases and J dropped 7; count of bases not matched to a gene: 13. The CDR3 totals 16 residues. Germline CDR1 is SGHVS and CDR2 is FNYEAQ. CDR3 coding DNA: TGTGCCAGCAGCCTAGGGACGGCGGGAGGCAGTAATGAGCAGTTCTTC. Its translation: CASSLGTAGGSNEQFF.

This rearrangement joins TRBV7-9 to TRBJ2-7; 10 nucleotides agree with TRBD1. Germline-derived CDR1 and CDR2 are SEHNR and FQNEAQ (reference sequence). The length of the CDR3 is 14 residues. V was pared by 6 bases and J by 3 bases, with 5 bases of the junction left unmatched. CDR3 sequence (DNA): TGTGCCAGCAGTTTGACAGGGGGCATCTACGAGCAGTACTTC. Protein: CASSLTGGIYEQYF.

This CDR3 reads CASSPWTGSYGYTF. The DNA of the CDR3 is TGTGCCAGCAGCCCTTGGACAGGGTCATATGGCTACACCTTC. V usage is TRBV5-4 and J usage is TRBJ1-2; 8 bases line up with TRBD1. This CDR3 is built from 14 residues. Germline lookup yields CDR1 SGHNT and CDR2 YYREEE (reference sequence). V shed 4 bases, J shed 5 bases, and the junction held 7 bases outside the gene matches.

The J gene is TRBJ2-7, the V gene TRBV5-6, with 10 bases matching TRBD2. This CDR3 is 16 amino acids long. The germline V gene has CDR1 SGHDT and CDR2 YYEEEE. Unmatched junction bases numbered 9, after V lost 0 bases and J lost 6 bases. CDR3 bases: TGTGCCAGCAGCTTGGATAGCGGGAGGAGGGTAGGCGAGCAGTACTTC. It encodes CASSLDSGRRVGEQYF.

The chain uses TRBV15 and TRBJ2-7, with TRBD1 as a possible D gene (6 bases). Germline V CDR1 and CDR2: LNHNV, YYDKDF (reference sequence). There are 14 residues in the CDR3. V was pared by 0 bases and J by 3 bases, with 9 bases between. This CDR3 reads CATSRDRDNYEQYF. CDR3 DNA: TGTGCCACCAGCAGAGACCGGGACAACTACGAGCAGTACTTC. Complete variable domain (other parts from reference TRBV15 and TRBJ2-7): DAMVIQNPRYQVTQFGKPVTLSCSQTLNHNVMYWYQQKSSQAPKLLFHYYDKDFNNEADTPDNFQSRRPNTSFCFLDIRSPGLGDTAMYLCATSRDRDNYEQYFGPGTRLTVT.

V usage is TRBV10-3 and J usage is TRBJ2-5, with TRBD2 matching 14 bases. CDR3 size: 16 residues. Germline-derived CDR1 and CDR2 are ENHRY and SYGVKD. V was clipped by 6 bases and J by 5 bases; unmatched bases: 8. The CDR3 sequence is CAISGGTSGGQETQYF. The CDR3 DNA reads as TGTGCCATCAGCGGTGGGACTAGCGGGGGTCAGGAGACCCAGTACTTC.

V is TRBV6-1 and J is TRBJ2-7; D ambiguous. The CDR3 runs 13 residues. Trimming left V 4 bases short and J 3 bases short, with 10 bases between. Germline values: CDR1 MNHNS, CDR2 SASEGT. The CDR3 loop is CASSGSSRYEQYF. CDR3 sequence (DNA): TGTGCCAGCAGTGGTTCCAGTCGCTACGAGCAGTACTTC.

This chain joins TRBV7-6 and TRBJ1-1; TRBD1 agrees at 8 bases. The CDR3 covers 18 residues. J was trimmed by 0 bases and V by 1 base; bases with no gene match: 10. The germline gives CDR1 SGHVS, CDR2 FNYEAQ. CDR3 loop: CASSLDGQGYRMNTEAFF. Here the CDR3 DNA reads TGTGCCAGCAGCTTAGATGGACAGGGCTACCGCATGAACACTGAAGCTTTCTTT.

The chain employs TRBV6-1 and TRBJ1-2; the D gene is possibly TRBD1 (5 bases). The CDR3 has 12 amino acids. The V end lost 5 bases, the J end lost 5 bases, and 9 bases lay between the germline ends. Germline values: CDR1 MNHNS, CDR2 SASEGT. The chain's CDR3 is CASSPGNYGYTF. CDR3 sequence (DNA): TGTGCCAGCAGTCCAGGGAATTATGGCTACACCTTC.

This chain connects TRBV5-1 to TRBJ2-5, with D unresolved. Germline V gene data show CDR1 as SGHRS and CDR2 as YFSETQ. The length of the CDR3 is 14 residues. V was shortened by 0 bases and J by 1 base, with 7 bases between the two germline ends. The CDR3 is CASSLGGFQETQYF. In DNA form, the CDR3 reads TGCGCCAGCAGCTTGGGCGGCTTCCAAGAGACCCAGTACTTC.

There are a few counts of this clone. The rearrangement uses TRBV7-8 and TRBJ1-4; 10 positions match TRBD1. J was trimmed by 8 bases and V by 5 bases; bases with no gene match: 11. The CDR3 sequence is 16 residues long. The germline V gene encodes CDR1 SGHVS and CDR2 FQNEAQ. The CDR3 DNA follows: TGTGCCAGCAGCGCCTATCCCGGGACAGGGGAAGAAAAACTGTTTTTT. Its protein product is CASSAYPGTGEEKLFF.

This clone was counted a few times. The CDR3 bases are TGTGCCAGCAGCCAAGAGGCCGGAGCCTTTTATGGCTACACCTTC. This codes for CASSQEAGAFYGYTF. The J gene is TRBJ1-2, the V gene TRBV14; the D is unclear. CDR1 is SGHDN, CDR2 FVKESK, per germline. The germline V and J ends were trimmed by 0 bases and 5 bases, with 13 bases remaining between them. The CDR3 has 15 amino acids.

CDR3 loop: CASSSFVPVGNTIYF. As DNA, the CDR3 is TGTGCCAGCAGCTCCTTCGTCCCCGTCGGGAACACCATATATTTT. The chain recombines TRBV7-9 with TRBJ1-3; D unclear. The V gene lost 4 bases and the J gene lost 7 bases, with 17 bases spanning the gap. The CDR3 runs 15 residues. CDR1 and CDR2 (germline): SEHNR, FQNEAQ (reference sequence). Supplemented by reference TRBV7-9 and TRBJ1-3, the full variable domain reads DTGVSQNPRHKITKRGQNVTFRCDPISEHNRLYWYRQTLGQGPEFLTYFQNEAQLEKSRLLSDRFSAERPKGSFSTLEIQRTEQGDSAMYLCASSSFVPVGNTIYFGEGSWLTVV.

The chain carries TRBV5-6 and TRBJ2-4; tentatively, D is TRBD1 (6 bases). This CDR3 region has 13 residues. Germline V gene lookup returns CDR1 SGHDT and CDR2 YYEEEE. The V end lost 3 bases, the J end lost 8 bases, and 12 bases lay between the germline ends. DNA of the CDR3: TGTGCCAGCAGCTCCCAAACAGGGTACATTCAGTACTTC. The encoded protein is CASSSQTGYIQYF.

This clone was seen at least ten times. The gene calls are TRBV4-3 and TRBJ2-7, with a weak D call TRBD1 (6 bases). Trimming stripped 3 bases from V and 3 bases from J, with 18 bases between. The CDR3 length is 16 residues. CDR1 is LGHNA and CDR2 is YSLEER in the germline V gene. The CDR3 nucleotides read TGCGCCAGCAGCCAGGAAGGTAGGGGACAACTCTACGAGCAGTACTTC. Protein sequence: CASSQEGRGQLYEQYF.

The chain uses TRBV7-2 and TRBJ1-5, with 8 positions matching TRBD1. Germline V gene sequence: CDR1 SGHTA, CDR2 FQGNSA. V trimming: 5 bases; J trimming: 5 bases; junction bases outside the gene matches: 11. This CDR3 region has 16 residues. CDR3 protein: CASSVGTGGRYQPQHF. CDR3 DNA sequence: TGTGCCAGCAGCGTGGGTACAGGGGGTCGTTATCAGCCCCAGCATTTT.

The chain combines TRBV6-1 with TRBJ1-1, with D unresolved. The V and J ends lost 4 bases and 7 bases respectively, with 13 bases between them. The CDR3 has 13 residues. CDR1 and CDR2 (germline): MNHNS, SASEGT. This CDR3 reads CASSVPEQLEAFF. The CDR3 DNA reads TGTGCCAGCAGTGTGCCGGAACAGCTTGAAGCTTTCTTT.

The V and J genes are TRBV11-2 and TRBJ1-4; D is unclear. The CDR3 covers 15 residues. Trimming removed 4 bases from V and 4 bases from J, with 13 bases in between. Germline-derived CDR1 and CDR2 are SGHAT and FQNNGV. CDR3 protein: CASSSPWALNEKLFF. The CDR3 DNA reads as TGTGCCAGCAGCTCCCCCTGGGCGCTTAATGAAAAACTGTTTTTT.

This chain joins TRBV11-2 and TRBJ1-1; D is possibly TRBD1 (5 bases). The CDR3 sequence is 15 residues long. The ends were cut back, 1 base at V and 5 bases at J, with 14 bases in the middle. The germline V gene encodes CDR1 SGHAT and CDR2 FQNNGV. The CDR3 loop reads CASSLVKGWGTEAFF. The CDR3 nucleotides read TGTGCCAGCAGCTTAGTGAAGGGGTGGGGAACTGAAGCTTTCTTT.

The chain joins TRBV12-5 to TRBJ2-2; no firm D call. V lost 2 bases, J lost 0 bases, and 7 bases lay in between. This CDR3 is built from 15 residues. CDR1 LGHNT and CDR2 FRNRAP come from the germline V gene. The DNA of the CDR3 is TGTGCTAGTGGTTTGAACAGAGCGAACACCGGGGAGCTGTTTTTT. Amino acid sequence: CASGLNRANTGELFF.

This clone showed up just a few times. The rearrangement joins TRBV6-5 to TRBJ2-3; TRBD2 is a possible D gene (7 bases). This CDR3 region has 14 residues. The germline gives CDR1 MNHEY, CDR2 SVGAGI. The V and J ends lost 6 bases and 4 bases respectively, with 14 bases between them. CDR3 coding DNA: TGTGCCAGCAGCCGGGGGGCGGAGGCAGATACGCAGTATTTT. Protein sequence: CASSRGAEADTQYF.